Sequencing of this TCR beta chain was carried out in a study of Ad26.COV2.S vaccination and SARS-CoV-2 variants. Across the whole study: Enrolled in COV1001, the donor was in the Ad26.COV2.S trial arm, which received the vaccine.

Sequencing used immunoSEQ multiplex PCR; TCRdb keeps in-frame clones, though not all of them. The repertoire consists of roughly 380,000 clones, with approximately 85% occurring once and the leading ten covering 2.5% to 3.5%. Treatment meaning: 15 to 20 received Ad26.COV2.S at low or high dose, single or two shots; several received placebo; per-sample allocation not given. Sample collection was performed on day 63 after the first vaccine or placebo injection. The study's findings and limits: Substantial post-vaccination breadth of spike-specific CD8+ and CD4+ T cell responses was reported.

The germline V and J ends were trimmed by 6 bases and 5 bases, with 17 bases remaining between them. This CDR3 has 14 amino acids. CDR1 and CDR2 from the germline V gene are MNHEY and SVGAGI. A remark on this clone: What it recognizes is unknown.

This chain connects TRBV6-5 to TRBJ2-7, with D possibly being TRBD1 (6 bases). The sample consisted of peripheral blood, taken in a trial of Ad26.COV2.S vaccine versus placebo. This TCR came from a person between 18 and 65 years old who received the Ad26.COV2.S COVID-19 vaccine or a placebo. The CDR3 DNA is TGTGCCAGCAGCCCCCCCGGGCAGGGGAACGAGCAGTACTTC. This sequence encodes CASSPPGQGNEQYF.